This TCR beta chain derives from a study of blood T cell repertoires in COVID-19. Across the whole study: Samples taken during acute and convalescent COVID-19 were collected in the United States, Italy and Spain. T cells, B-cell-depleted T cells, or PBMCs supplied cDNA or gDNA.

Method: immunoSEQ multiplex PCR; TCRdb's copy keeps in-frame clones and lacks some. The table records approximately 290,000 clones, 70% to 90% of them present only once. Sequencing used peripheral blood. The receptor was derived from a woman aged 55-69 years with acute or convalescent COVID-19.

The CDR3 sequence is CASSLARGETGELFF. In nucleotides, the CDR3 is TGTGCCAGCAGCTTGGCCAGGGGTGAAACCGGGGAGCTGTTTTTT. V and J are TRBV5-4 and TRBJ2-2, with D possibly matching TRBD1 (6 bases). With 0 bases removed from V and 5 bases from J, the gap between germline ends came to 11 bases. From germline, CDR1 is SGHNT and CDR2 YYREEE (reference sequence). CDR3 size: 15 residues.